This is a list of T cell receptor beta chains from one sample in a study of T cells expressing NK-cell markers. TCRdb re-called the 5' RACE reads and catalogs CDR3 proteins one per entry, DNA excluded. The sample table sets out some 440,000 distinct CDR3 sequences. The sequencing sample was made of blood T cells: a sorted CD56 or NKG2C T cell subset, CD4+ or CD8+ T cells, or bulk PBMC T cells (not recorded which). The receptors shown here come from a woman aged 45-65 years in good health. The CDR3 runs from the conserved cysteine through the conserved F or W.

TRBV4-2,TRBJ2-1,CASSPRLAGGLDSYNEQFF
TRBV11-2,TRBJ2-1,CASSPSGSSSNEQFF
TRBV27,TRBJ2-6,CASRPHDRVFSGANVLTF
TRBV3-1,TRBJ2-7,CASSQSRATYEQYF
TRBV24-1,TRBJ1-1,CATSTGIRNTEAFF
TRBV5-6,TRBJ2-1,CASSLLGGEKDNEQFF
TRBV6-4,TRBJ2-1,CASSDEGGSWNEQFF
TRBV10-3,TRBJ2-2,CAIAGVSAGELFF
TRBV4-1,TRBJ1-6,CASSQDSTTRGRNSPLHF
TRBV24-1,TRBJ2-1,CATSDFDRVNEQFF
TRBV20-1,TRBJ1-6,CSARARGPGGSPLHF
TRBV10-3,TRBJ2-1,CAIRNMSSYNEQFF
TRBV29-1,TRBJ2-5,CSVEEMGQRQETQYF
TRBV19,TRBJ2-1,CASGTSGIKPYNEQFF
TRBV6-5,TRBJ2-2,CASSPSPGQSRELFF
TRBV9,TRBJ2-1,CASSAKSVMNEQFF
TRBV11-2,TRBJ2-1,CASSLVGSGTHYNEQFF
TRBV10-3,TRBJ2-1,CATTPGLENEQFF